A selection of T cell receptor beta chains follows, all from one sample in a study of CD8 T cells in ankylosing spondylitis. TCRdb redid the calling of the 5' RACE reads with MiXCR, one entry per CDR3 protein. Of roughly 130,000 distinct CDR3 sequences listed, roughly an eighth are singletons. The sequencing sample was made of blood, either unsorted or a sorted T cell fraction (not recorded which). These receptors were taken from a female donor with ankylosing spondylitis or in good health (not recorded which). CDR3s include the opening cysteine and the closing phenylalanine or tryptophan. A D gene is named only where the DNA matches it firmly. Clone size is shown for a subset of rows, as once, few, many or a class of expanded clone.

CDR3: CASYNGDTSYNEQFF
DNA: TGTGCCAGTTACAACGGGGACACGTCTTACAATGAGCAGTTCTTC
size: many
D: -
V: TRBV28
J: TRBJ2-1

CDR3: CSARDLGDNYNEQFF
DNA: TGCAGTGCTAGAGATCTGGGGGATAACTACAATGAGCAGTTCTTC
size: many
D: -
V: TRBV20-1
J: TRBJ2-1

CDR3: CASSYSGTGVGEKLFF
DNA: TGTGCCAGCAGTTACTCGGGGACAGGGGTGGGCGAAAAACTGTTTTTT
size: many
D: TRBD1
V: TRBV6-5
J: TRBJ1-4

CDR3: CSVDVGRTDTQYF
DNA: TGCAGCGTTGACGTGGGTAGGACAGATACGCAGTATTTT
size: -
D: -
V: TRBV29-1
J: TRBJ2-3

CDR3: CASSLLRENTGELFF
DNA: TGCGCCAGCAGCTTATTGCGGGAGAACACCGGGGAGCTGTTTTTT
size: -
D: -
V: TRBV5-1
J: TRBJ2-2

CDR3: CASSSAQGGTDTQYF
DNA: TGCGCCAGCAGCTCTGCACAGGGAGGTACAGATACGCAGTATTTT
size: many
D: -
V: TRBV5-1
J: TRBJ2-3

CDR3: CASSWNSGVNVLTF
DNA: TGCGCCAGCAGCTGGAACTCTGGGGTCAACGTCCTGACTTTC
size: -
D: -
V: TRBV5-1
J: TRBJ2-6

CDR3: CASGTASSYNEQFF
DNA: TGTGCCAGCGGGACGGCTAGCTCCTACAATGAGCAGTTCTTC
size: -
D: -
V: TRBV18
J: TRBJ2-1

CDR3: CASSLVGPNEKLFF
DNA: TGTGCCAGCAGCTTAGTTGGACCCAATGAAAAACTGTTTTTT
size: few
D: -
V: TRBV11-2
J: TRBJ1-4

CDR3: CATSRGQTADQPQHF
DNA: TGTGCCACCAGCAGGGGACAGACAGCGGATCAGCCCCAGCATTTT
size: few
D: TRBD1
V: TRBV15
J: TRBJ1-5

CDR3: CASGHRGETQYF
DNA: TGTGCCAGCGGACACAGAGGGGAGACCCAGTACTTC
size: -
D: -
V: TRBV2
J: TRBJ2-5

CDR3: CASTLPGSPYEQYF
DNA: TGTGCCAGCACCCTCCCGGGGAGTCCCTACGAGCAGTACTTC
size: few
D: -
V: TRBV28
J: TRBJ2-7

CDR3: CASSSDPSYEQYF
DNA: TGCGCCAGCAGCTCGGACCCGTCCTACGAGCAGTACTTC
size: few
D: -
V: TRBV5-1
J: TRBJ2-7

CDR3: CASSLWGNTEAFF
DNA: TGTGCCAGCAGCTTATGGGGGAACACTGAAGCTTTCTTT
size: few
D: -
V: TRBV7-2
J: TRBJ1-1

CDR3: CASSVSRVKGEGYTF
DNA: TGTGCCAGCAGCGTATCCCGTGTTAAGGGGGAAGGCTACACCTTC
size: -
D: -
V: TRBV9
J: TRBJ1-2

CDR3: CASSTDRNNEQFF
DNA: TGTGCCAGCAGCACAGACAGGAACAATGAGCAGTTCTTC
size: few
D: -
V: TRBV11-2
J: TRBJ2-1

CDR3: CASSLRDRGGDEQYF
DNA: TGCGCCAGCAGCTTGCGTGACAGGGGGGGAGACGAGCAGTACTTC
size: many
D: TRBD1
V: TRBV5-1
J: TRBJ2-7

CDR3: CASSWGGTSYNEQFF
DNA: TGTGCCAGCAGCTGGGGCGGGACTAGCTACAATGAGCAGTTCTTC
size: few
D: TRBD2
V: TRBV12-3/TRBV12-4
J: TRBJ2-1

CDR3: CASSPTGRAEETQYF
DNA: TGTGCCAGCAGCCCCACGGGGAGGGCAGAAGAGACCCAGTACTTC
size: -
D: TRBD2
V: TRBV13
J: TRBJ2-5

CDR3: CAWTVAGTTGELFF
DNA: TGTGCCTGGACCGTAGCGGGGACCACCGGGGAGCTGTTTTTT
size: -
D: TRBD2
V: TRBV30
J: TRBJ2-2

CDR3: CSATGSGSGYEQYF
DNA: TGCAGTGCCACGGGGTCAGGATCGGGGTACGAGCAGTACTTC
size: many
D: -
V: TRBV20-1
J: TRBJ2-7

CDR3: CSARMGTSFPDTQYF
DNA: TGCAGTGCTAGAATGGGGACTAGCTTTCCGGATACGCAGTATTTT
size: many
D: TRBD2
V: TRBV20-1
J: TRBJ2-3

CDR3: CASSRQGLPRADTQYF
DNA: TGTGCCAGCAGCCGACAAGGACTTCCCAGGGCAGATACGCAGTATTTT
size: -
D: -
V: TRBV3-1
J: TRBJ2-3

CDR3: CATSSQKNIQYF
DNA: TGTGCCACCAGCAGCCAAAAAAACATTCAGTACTTC
size: -
D: -
V: TRBV15
J: TRBJ2-4

CDR3: CASSLLQGATYEQYF
DNA: TGTGCCAGCAGCCTCTTACAGGGGGCAACCTACGAGCAGTACTTC
size: few
D: TRBD1
V: TRBV7-9
J: TRBJ2-7

CDR3: CSAPRTSGRGEQYF
DNA: TGCAGTGCTCCCCGGACTAGCGGGAGAGGTGAGCAGTACTTC
size: many
D: TRBD2
V: TRBV20-1
J: TRBJ2-7

CDR3: CASSFQFTGELFF
DNA: TGTGCCAGCAGTTTCCAGTTCACCGGGGAGCTGTTTTTT
size: many
D: -
V: TRBV12-3/TRBV12-4
J: TRBJ2-2

CDR3: CASRGEGATYEQYF
DNA: TGTGCCAGCAGGGGGGAGGGGGCTACCTACGAGCAGTACTTC
size: -
D: -
V: TRBV6-1
J: TRBJ2-7

CDR3: CSARATGGWTEAFF
DNA: TGCAGTGCTAGGGCGACAGGGGGTTGGACTGAAGCTTTCTTT
size: many
D: TRBD1
V: TRBV20-1
J: TRBJ1-1

CDR3: CASSLAGGSSEQFF
DNA: TGTGCCAGCAGCTTAGCGGGGGGGAGTAGTGAGCAGTTCTTC
size: few
D: TRBD2
V: TRBV7-2
J: TRBJ2-1

CDR3: CSAKKPSGGVSTDTQYF
DNA: TGCAGTGCTAAAAAGCCTAGCGGAGGAGTGAGCACAGATACGCAGTATTTT
size: many
D: TRBD2
V: TRBV20-1
J: TRBJ2-3

CDR3: CASSQDAGPSYEQYF
DNA: TGCGCCAGCAGCCAAGATGCGGGGCCCTCCTACGAGCAGTACTTC
size: few
D: -
V: TRBV4-1
J: TRBJ2-7

CDR3: CASSGAQETQYF
DNA: TGTGCCAGCTCCGGGGCTCAAGAGACCCAGTACTTC
size: few
D: -
V: TRBV18
J: TRBJ2-5

CDR3: CASSVLSGANVLTF
DNA: TGTGCCAGCAGCGTCCTCTCTGGGGCCAACGTCCTGACTTTC
size: few
D: -
V: TRBV12-3/TRBV12-4
J: TRBJ2-6

CDR3: CAISEWGSGNTIYF
DNA: TGTGCCATCAGTGAGTGGGGGTCCGGAAACACCATATATTTT
size: -
D: -
V: TRBV10-3
J: TRBJ1-3

CDR3: CATSRELAGGGEQYF
DNA: TGTGCCACCAGCAGGGAACTAGCGGGAGGCGGCGAGCAGTACTTC
size: -
D: TRBD2
V: TRBV15
J: TRBJ2-7

CDR3: CASKSQANTEAFF
DNA: TGTGCCAGTAAATCCCAGGCGAACACTGAAGCTTTCTTT
size: -
D: -
V: TRBV7-9
J: TRBJ1-1

CDR3: CSARDSDRGFWDSGANVLTF
DNA: TGCAGTGCTAGAGACTCAGACAGGGGGTTCTGGGACTCTGGGGCCAACGTCCTGACTTTC
size: many
D: TRBD1
V: TRBV20-1
J: TRBJ2-6

CDR3: CASSQEASIYNEQFF
DNA: TGTGCCAGCAGCCAAGAGGCTAGCATTTACAATGAGCAGTTCTTC
size: many
D: -
V: TRBV4-2
J: TRBJ2-1

CDR3: CASSRGQEGAGYTF
DNA: TGTGCCAGCAGCCGGGGACAGGAAGGTGCGGGCTACACCTTC
size: many
D: TRBD1
V: TRBV5-8
J: TRBJ1-2

CDR3: CASSQEAGRGYGYTF
DNA: TGTGCCAGCAGCCAAGAGGCAGGAAGGGGCTATGGCTACACCTTC
size: few
D: -
V: TRBV3-1
J: TRBJ1-2

CDR3: CAISADYQETQYF
DNA: TGTGCCATCAGTGCAGATTACCAAGAGACCCAGTACTTC
size: many
D: -
V: TRBV10-3
J: TRBJ2-5

CDR3: CASGGLSTDTQYF
DNA: TGTGCCAGCGGGGGGCTTAGCACAGATACGCAGTATTTT
size: few
D: -
V: TRBV27
J: TRBJ2-3

CDR3: CAWQGLAGVNEQFF
DNA: TGTGCCTGGCAAGGACTAGCGGGGGTGAATGAGCAGTTCTTC
size: few
D: TRBD2
V: TRBV30
J: TRBJ2-1

CDR3: CASTHWTGALGAGELFF
DNA: TGTGCCAGCACCCATTGGACCGGAGCCCTCGGGGCCGGGGAGCTGTTTTTT
size: few
D: -
V: TRBV7-8
J: TRBJ2-2

CDR3: CASSFFLGYEQYF
DNA: TGCGCCAGCAGCTTTTTTCTAGGCTACGAGCAGTACTTC
size: many
D: -
V: TRBV5-1
J: TRBJ2-7

CDR3: CASSFGTEAFF
DNA: TGTGCCAGCAGTTTCGGCACTGAAGCTTTCTTT
size: many
D: -
V: TRBV12-3/TRBV12-4
J: TRBJ1-1

CDR3: CASSLLWTEAFF
DNA: TGTGCCAGCAGTTTGCTGTGGACTGAAGCTTTCTTT
size: -
D: -
V: TRBV28
J: TRBJ1-1

CDR3: CSGAGDNEQFF
DNA: TGCAGTGGCGCAGGGGACAATGAGCAGTTCTTC
size: -
D: -
V: TRBV20-1
J: TRBJ2-1

CDR3: CASSLVPGLAGARGYNEQFF
DNA: TGTGCCAGCAGCTTAGTGCCGGGACTAGCGGGAGCTCGAGGGTACAATGAGCAGTTCTTC
size: many
D: TRBD2
V: TRBV7-8
J: TRBJ2-1

CDR3: CASSLSRINEQYF
DNA: TGCGCCAGCAGCTTGAGTCGGATAAACGAGCAGTACTTC
size: many
D: -
V: TRBV5-1
J: TRBJ2-7

CDR3: CASSLGTPGELFF
DNA: TGTGCCAGCAGCCTCGGGACACCCGGGGAGCTGTTTTTT
size: once
D: -
V: TRBV11-3
J: TRBJ2-2